Below, 5 T cell receptor beta chains from the same sample are listed, as sequenced in a study of shared clonotypes between healthy human individuals. Libraries were prepared by immunoSEQ multiplex PCR; TCRdb keeps only in-frame clonotypes and omits some of them. The repertoire holds 950,000 to 1,300,000 clones, with roughly 70% as singletons. Sequencing was carried out using memory CD4+ T cells sorted from blood. The sample's subset: CD45RA-negative fraction. The receptors originated from a young man in good health.

This chain joins TRBV11-2 and TRBJ2-7; 14 nucleotides match TRBD2. The germline V gene has CDR1 SGHAT and CDR2 FQNNGV. V shed 5 bases and J 6 bases; nucleotides not matched to a gene: 6. This CDR3 spans 15 amino acids. CDR3 sequence: CASSVPGLAGVEQYF. The CDR3 nucleotides read TGTGCCAGCAGCGTACCGGGACTAGCGGGAGTCGAGCAGTACTTC.

The chain joins TRBV11-3 to TRBJ2-3, with 8 positions matching TRBD1. Germline trimming cut 5 bases from V and 2 bases from J; bases unmatched to any gene: 6. Per germline, CDR1 SGHNT and CDR2 YENEEA. The CDR3 loop spans 15 amino acids. CDR3 sequence: CASSPTDRATDTQYF. The CDR3 DNA follows: TGTGCCAGCAGCCCAACGGACAGGGCCACAGATACGCAGTATTTT.

The chain uses TRBV6-4 and TRBJ2-7; D possibly corresponds to TRBD1 (5 bases). V gave up 6 bases and J gave up 3 bases, with 18 bases separating them. There are 15 residues in the CDR3. Germline CDR1 is MRHNA and CDR2 is SNTAGT. CDR3 in amino acids: CASRNLRQGDYEQYF. CDR3 nucleotide sequence: TGTGCCAGCAGGAACCTTAGGCAGGGTGACTACGAGCAGTACTTC.

The rearrangement links TRBV18 to TRBJ1-5, with D possibly being TRBD1 (6 bases). The CDR3 is 15 residues long. Looked up from germline, CDR1 is KGHSH and CDR2 is LQKENI. The V end was cut by 2 bases, the J end by 1 base, with 9 bases between. CDR3 sequence reads: CASSPGQSSNQPQHF. CDR3 DNA: TGTGCCAGCTCACCAGGACAGTCGAGCAATCAGCCCCAGCATTTT.

This clone was seen ten or more times. The chain employs TRBV6-1 and TRBJ1-5; D unresolved. The germline CDR1 and CDR2 sequences are MNHNS and SASEGT. The CDR3 has 14 amino acids. The V gene lost 3 bases and the J gene lost 6 bases, with 12 bases spanning the gap. CDR3: CASSDLWEGQPQHF. The DNA for the CDR3 is TGTGCCAGCAGTGATTTGTGGGAGGGTCAGCCCCAGCATTTT.